This T cell receptor beta chain was recorded in a study of shared clonotypes between healthy human individuals. Some clones are missing from TCRdb's copy, which holds only in-frame ones; the method was immunoSEQ multiplex PCR. This sample has around 340,000 clones, with 73% found just once. Study-level results: With four donors compared, about 5.2% of naive CD4 clonotypes were shared.

Turning to this clone: Its matching antigen is unknown.

Deletions cut 0 bases from V and 0 bases from J, with 12 bases between. This CDR3 spans 17 amino acids. Germline CDR1 and CDR2: SGHVS and FNYEAQ. The sample consisted of memory CD4+ T cells sorted from blood. Documented subset: CD45RA-negative fraction. This chain connects TRBV7-6 to TRBJ2-1; D is uncertain. The source of this sequence is a man aged 25-40 years in good health. CDR3 in amino acids: CASSLAGWESSYNEQFF. CDR3 bases: TGTGCCAGCAGCTTAGCGGGGTGGGAAAGCTCCTACAATGAGCAGTTCTTC.